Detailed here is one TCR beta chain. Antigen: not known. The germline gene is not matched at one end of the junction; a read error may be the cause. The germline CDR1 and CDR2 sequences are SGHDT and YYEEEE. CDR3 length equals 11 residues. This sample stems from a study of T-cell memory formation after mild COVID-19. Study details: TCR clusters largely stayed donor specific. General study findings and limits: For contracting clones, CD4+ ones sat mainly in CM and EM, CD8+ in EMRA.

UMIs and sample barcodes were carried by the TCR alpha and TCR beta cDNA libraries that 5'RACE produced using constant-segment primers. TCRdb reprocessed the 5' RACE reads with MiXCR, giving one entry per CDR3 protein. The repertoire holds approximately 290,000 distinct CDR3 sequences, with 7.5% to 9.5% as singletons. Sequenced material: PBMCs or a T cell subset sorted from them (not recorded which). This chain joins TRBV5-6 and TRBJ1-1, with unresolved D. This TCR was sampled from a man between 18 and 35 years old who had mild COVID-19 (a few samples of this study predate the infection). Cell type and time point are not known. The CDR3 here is CASSLGGEVFF. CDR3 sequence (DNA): TGTGCCAGCAGCTTGGGGGGAGAAGTTTTCTTT.